This TCR beta chain was recovered during a study of OX40 agonist ivuxolimab in advanced cancers. Regarding the research as a whole: Ivuxolimab was a fully human IgG2 agonistic monoclonal antibody targeting the costimulatory receptor OX40 (CD134). Intravenous ivuxolimab was administered to patients every 2 weeks at six dose levels: 0.01, 0.1, 0.3, 1.5, 3 and 10 mg/kg. Of the roughly 52 patients in dose escalation, about 19 had hepatocellular carcinoma, some 15 had melanoma, 9 had renal cell carcinoma and 9 had head and neck cancer. The dose-escalation cohort was 82.7% male with a mean age of roughly 62 years, ranging from about 23 to 85. Prior anti-PD-1, anti-PD-L1 or anti-CTLA-4 therapy was permitted, and checkpoint inhibitors had been received by around 40% of dose-escalation patients. Partial responses occurred in three dose-escalation patients, of whom one had hepatocellular carcinoma and two had cutaneous melanoma. Peripheral TCRbeta sequencing was intended to test whether TCR sequence diversity was altered and clonal T-cell expansion was caused by ivuxolimab. The paper covers the monotherapy dose-escalation part of the phase I ivuxolimab trial, which included N of about 51 patients. Overall study outcomes, separate from this receptor: Low levels of normalized T-cell clonal expansion were also seen in some nonresponding patients. Partial responders in the 0.1-3.0 mg/kg groups had among the lowest normalized peripheral clonal expansion, especially among CD8+ T cells. On average, CD8+ T cells showed more expanded clones than CD4+ T cells after ivuxolimab. At doses from 0.1 to 3.0 mg/kg, clonal expansion was seen in both CD4+ and CD8+ blood T cells between baseline and week 6. The antigen specificity of the clonally expanded peripheral T cells was not determined.

For sequencing of the TCRbeta CDR3 region, genomic DNA was extracted from the sorted cells. The immunoSEQ Assay was used to sequence the TCRbeta CDR3 regions. The table was pulled from immuneACCESS by TCRdb, which kept in-frame rearrangements only. Such tables lose some clones; where checked, under half of the loss comes from unresolved V genes, and the rest has no known cause. The sample table records 15,000 to 20,000 clones; about two thirds of these occur just once. The top ten clonotypes cover roughly 22% of the sample. Patients with a history of autoimmune disease or receiving systemic immunosuppression were excluded from the trial. In every dose cohort, peripheral blood was drawn for TCR sequencing at baseline, cycle 4 day 1, and cycle 7 day 1. The samples were drawn from a first-in-human, open-label, multicenter phase I dose-escalation trial of ivuxolimab. Adults with locally advanced or metastatic head and neck squamous cell, hepatocellular, melanoma or renal cell carcinoma were enrolled in the trial. CD4+ and CD8+ T cells were sorted separately from peripheral blood before TCR sequencing.

This clone showed up just a few times. There is no known antigen for this receptor. No base qualities exist here, and no much larger clone lies one base off it. The trim is 0 bases for V and 5 bases for J, with a gap of 15 bases between the germline ends. The CDR3 sequence holds 17 residues, the cysteine and phenylalanine included. The retained sequence is limited to the CDR3, 51 bases, with the frame set at the first base. Via the germline V gene, CDR1 is SGDLS and CDR2 YYNGEE. Specimen: CD4+ or CD8+ T cells sorted from blood, collected in a trial of the OX40 agonist ivuxolimab. This clonotype was sampled from an adult with an advanced solid tumor such as melanoma, head and neck, liver or kidney cancer. The chain was built from TRBV9 and TRBJ1-6, with TRBD1 as a weak D call on 6 bases. The DNA sequence follows: TGTGCCAGCAGCGTAGAACAGGGACCAAAGGATAATTCACCCCTCCACTTT. This is translated as CASSVEQGPKDNSPLHF.